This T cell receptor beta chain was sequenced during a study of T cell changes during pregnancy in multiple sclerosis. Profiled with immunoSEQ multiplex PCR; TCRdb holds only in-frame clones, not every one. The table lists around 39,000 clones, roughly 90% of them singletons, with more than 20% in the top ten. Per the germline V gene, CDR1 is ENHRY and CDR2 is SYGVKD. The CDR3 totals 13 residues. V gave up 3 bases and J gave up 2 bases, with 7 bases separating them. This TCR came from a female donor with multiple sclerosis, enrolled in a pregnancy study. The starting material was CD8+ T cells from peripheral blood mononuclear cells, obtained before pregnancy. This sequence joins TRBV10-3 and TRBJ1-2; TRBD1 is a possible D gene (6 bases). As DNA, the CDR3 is TGTGCCATCAGTGACCAGGGGAACTATGGCTACACCTTC. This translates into CAISDQGNYGYTF.